Below, 12 T cell receptor beta chains from the same sample are listed, as sequenced in a study of radiotherapy plus CTLA-4 blockade in lung cancer. Generated by immunoSEQ multiplex PCR, the TCRdb table keeps only in-frame clones and is missing some. The repertoire consists of 58,000 or so clones, with approximately 80% occurring once and the leading ten covering around 16%. The sequencing used peripheral blood, collected from a patient treated with radiotherapy plus ipilimumab. The origin of the receptors is a human donor with non-small cell lung cancer who had a complete response to radiotherapy plus ipilimumab.

The DNA for the CDR3 is TGTGCCAGCAGCCGGGACAGGGATTCGCATTCTGGAAACACCATATATTTT. It translates to CASSRDRDSHSGNTIYF. The chain joins TRBV2 to TRBJ1-3; 9 bases align to TRBD1. The CDR3 runs 17 residues. J lost 1 base, V lost 6 bases, and 10 bases had no gene match. The germline V gene has CDR1 SNHLY and CDR2 FYNNEI.

This sequence joins TRBV18 and TRBJ2-7; the match to TRBD2 covers 7 bases. This CDR3 spans 14 amino acids. J was trimmed by 7 bases and V by 2 bases; bases with no gene match: 8. Germline-derived CDR1 and CDR2 are KGHSH and LQKENI. CDR3 in amino acids: CASSPTPVGGEQYV. CDR3 bases: TGTGCCAGCTCACCAACTCCCGTGGGAGGGGAGCAGTACGTC.

The chain links TRBV7-9 to TRBJ2-5; D is perhaps TRBD1 (6 bases). The J call may be incorrect, as the DNA end agrees better with TRBJ2-7. Germline CDR1 reads SEHNR; CDR2 reads FQNEAQ (reference sequence). This CDR3 has 16 amino acids. CDR3 nucleotides: TGTGCCAGCAGCTCATCGACAGGAGCCCAAATCTACGAGCAGTACTTC. It specifies CASSSSTGAQIYEQYF.

V usage is TRBV11-2 and J usage is TRBJ1-4, with unresolved D. The CDR3 runs 13 residues. V was pared by 5 bases and J by 7 bases, with 11 bases between. Germline V gene lookup returns CDR1 SGHAT and CDR2 FQNNGV. The CDR3: CASSPGGPEKLFF. The CDR3 DNA follows: TGTGCCAGCAGCCCCGGAGGACCTGAAAAACTGTTTTTT.

The V call is TRBV6-1, the J call TRBJ2-5, with D possibly TRBD1 on 6 matching bases. Deletions cut 0 bases from V and 2 bases from J, with 19 bases between. CDR1 and CDR2 (germline): MNHNS, SASEGT. CDR3 length equals 18 residues. CDR3 amino acids: CASSEAPMGARMQETQYF. The CDR3 nucleotides are TGTGCCAGCAGTGAAGCCCCCATGGGGGCGCGGATGCAAGAGACCCAGTACTTC.

The chain joins TRBV11-2 to TRBJ1-1; no clear D gene. Trimming left V 4 bases short and J 10 bases short, with 16 bases between. Germline CDR1 SGHAT, CDR2 FQNNGV. This CDR3 is built from 13 residues. The CDR3 DNA is TGTGCCAGCAGCTCATCAACACAAGAGGGAGCTTTCTTT. Translation: CASSSSTQEGAFF.

The genes are TRBV18 and TRBJ2-3, with a tentative D call TRBD2 (5 bases). Germline CDR1 KGHSH, CDR2 LQKENI. V lost 4 bases to trimming and J lost 0 bases, with 11 bases between them. The CDR3 is made up of 15 amino acids. The CDR3 loop is CASSQDYLSTDTQYF. CDR3 sequence (DNA): TGTGCCAGCTCACAAGACTATCTTAGCACAGATACGCAGTATTTT.

The V and J genes are TRBV5-1 and TRBJ2-1; 9 bases are a match to TRBD2. The CDR3 spans 13 residues. The V gene end was trimmed by 5 bases and the J gene end by 10 bases; junction bases not matched to a gene: 7. The germline CDR1 and CDR2 sequences are SGHRS and YFSETQ. CDR3 in DNA: TGCGCCAGCAGGGGGGGTAGCGGGGGAGAGCAGTTCTTC. Translated: CASRGGSGGEQFF. Full variable domain (remainder filled in from reference TRBV5-1 and TRBJ2-1): KAGVTQTPRYLIKTRGQQVTLSCSPISGHRSVSWYQQTPGQGLQFLFEYFSETQRNKGNFPGRFSGRQFSNSRSEMNVSTLELGDSALYLCASRGGSGGEQFFGPGTRLTVL.

V usage is TRBV18 and J usage is TRBJ1-3; no clear D. Between the trimmed V and J ends, which lost 3 bases and 1 base, there was a span of 16 bases. The CDR3 extends over 17 amino acids. Germline CDR1 and CDR2: KGHSH and LQKENI. The CDR3 reads CASSPKDLSASGNTIYF. As DNA, the CDR3 is TGTGCCAGCTCACCGAAAGATTTATCAGCGTCTGGAAACACCATATATTTT.

The chain joins TRBV9 to TRBJ2-1; 9 bases fit TRBD2. V gave up 2 bases and J gave up 5 bases; unmatched junction bases: 8. The CDR3 runs 16 residues. Germline values: CDR1 SGDLS, CDR2 YYNGEE. CDR3 region: CASSVSVASGDNEQFF. CDR3 DNA: TGTGCCAGCAGCGTTTCGGTGGCTAGCGGGGACAATGAGCAGTTCTTC.

The chain combines TRBV2 with TRBJ1-2; 8 bases align to TRBD1. The length of the CDR3 is 14 residues. V shed 7 bases, J shed 3 bases, and the junction held 7 bases outside the gene matches. The germline gives CDR1 SNHLY, CDR2 FYNNEI. The DNA of the CDR3 is TGTGCCAGCACCGAAATACAGGGGGACTATGGCTACACCTTC. Residues: CASTEIQGDYGYTF.

J is TRBJ2-1 and V is TRBV30, with 8 bases identical to TRBD1. The CDR3 is made up of 11 amino acids. Germline V gene sequence: CDR1 GTSNPN, CDR2 SVGIG (reference sequence). Germline trimming cut 5 bases from V and 7 bases from J; bases unmatched to any gene: 1. In DNA, the CDR3 is TGTGCCTGGGGACAGGGAAATGAGCAGTTCTTC. Protein: CAWGQGNEQFF.